These 27 T cell receptor beta chains came from one sample sequenced in a study of blood T cells in healthy people across ages. A second about 7 to 11 cycle PCR used barcoded and J-beta primers. TCRdb reprocessed the 5' RACE reads via MiXCR and lists one record per CDR3 protein. There are some 900,000 distinct CDR3 sequences in the sample; about 48% occur only once, and about an eighth lies in the top ten. The sample consisted of blood. These receptors were obtained from a man aged 30-40 years in good health.

This chain links TRBV19 with TRBJ2-6; 8 bases fit TRBD1. The junction had 7 bases not matched to a gene; V was cut back by 3 bases and J by 0 bases. This CDR3 is built from 18 residues. The germline CDR1 and CDR2 sequences are LNHDA and SQIVND (reference sequence). The CDR3 bases are TGTGCCAGTAGTATTCAGGACAGGGTTTTCTCTGGGGCCAACGTCCTGACTTTC. It specifies CASSIQDRVFSGANVLTF.

CDR3 region: CASSLVDRDAHEQFF. CDR3 in DNA: TGTGCCAGCAGCTTAGTAGACAGGGATGCCCATGAGCAGTTCTTC. The chain links TRBV7-9 to TRBJ2-1; 7 positions agree with TRBD1. Looked up from germline, CDR1 is SEHNR and CDR2 is FQNEAQ (reference sequence). Losses at the gene ends were 1 base for V and 8 bases for J; bases not matched to a gene: 8. The CDR3 consists of 15 residues.

Comment on this clonotype: Its ends do not fully match the called genes, so a read error is possible. CDR3 DNA: TGTGTCATCAGGGACGGGGTGGGGAATCAGCCCCAGCATTTT. Amino acid sequence: CVIRDGVGNQPQHF. V gene TRBV10-3 combines with J gene TRBJ1-5; the D gene is possibly TRBD1 (5 bases). The CDR3 spans 14 residues. CDR1 is ENHRY, CDR2 SYGVKD, per germline.

This clonotype was seen only a few times. The rearrangement links TRBV20-1 to TRBJ2-2; D gene ambiguous. The V and J ends lost 0 bases and 2 bases respectively, with 7 bases between them. The length of the CDR3 is 14 residues. Per germline, CDR1 DFQATT and CDR2 SNEGSKA (reference sequence). The CDR3 is CSARDSANTGELFF. The CDR3 DNA follows: TGCAGTGCTAGAGATTCAGCAAACACCGGGGAGCTGTTTTTT.

This clonotype was counted many times. V usage is TRBV6-6 and J usage is TRBJ2-5; no clear D gene. The CDR3 is 13 residues long. Germline CDR1 is MNHNY and CDR2 is SVGAGI (reference sequence). Trimming left V 2 bases short and J 5 bases short, with 9 bases between. The CDR3 nucleotides read TGTGCCAGCAGTTACGAGAGCAGGGAGACCCAGTACTTC. Its protein is CASSYESRETQYF.

This clonotype was recorded a few times. This chain connects TRBV3-1 to TRBJ2-1; D is uncertain. Germline values: CDR1 LGHDT, CDR2 YNNKEL (reference sequence). The CDR3 sequence is 15 residues long. Trimming cost V 4 bases and J 7 bases, with 17 bases left between them. The CDR3 loop reads CASSPWGKIENEQFF. CDR3 DNA: TGTGCCAGCAGCCCCTGGGGTAAGATTGAAAATGAGCAGTTCTTC.

In its sample, this clonotype was seen a few times. The chain links TRBV27 to TRBJ2-7, with 7 bases aligning to TRBD2. V shed 6 bases and J 2 bases; nucleotides not matched to a gene: 13. Germline CDR1 reads MNHEY; CDR2 reads SMNVEV (reference sequence). The CDR3 totals 16 residues. The CDR3 region has the DNA TGTGCCAGCAGAATACACCTGACGGGAGGTACCTACGAGCAGTACTTC. Amino acids: CASRIHLTGGTYEQYF.

The chain recombines TRBV18 with TRBJ2-3; possible D gene TRBD1, 5 bases. Trimming pared 2 bases from V and 6 bases from J, leaving 15 bases between. There are 15 residues in the CDR3. Germline CDR1 reads KGHSH; CDR2 reads LQKENI. The CDR3 DNA is TGTGCCAGCTCACCAACGGCAGGGTCTATGGATACGCAGTATTTT. Its protein product is CASSPTAGSMDTQYF.

The chain uses TRBV4-1 and TRBJ2-7; D tentatively fits TRBD1 or TRBD2 (5 bases each). Germline V lookup: CDR1 MGHRA, CDR2 YSYEKL. The CDR3 consists of 14 residues. Trimming removed 0 bases from V and 6 bases from J, with 12 bases in between. The CDR3 DNA is TGCGCCAGCAGCCAAGATTTCGGGGCTAGCGAGCAGTACTTC. Translation gives CASSQDFGASEQYF.

This clonotype was found once. The chain has TRBV7-9 and TRBJ2-1; D gene unclear. V was cut by 5 bases and J by 10 bases, with 15 bases left in between. The germline CDR1 and CDR2 sequences are SEHNR and FQNEAQ (reference sequence). The CDR3 is made up of 13 amino acids. The CDR3 DNA reads as TGTGCCAGCAGCCCCTCGATGGTACGGGAGCAGTTCTTC. Protein product: CASSPSMVREQFF.

This chain links TRBV7-9 with TRBJ2-7; 7 bases match TRBD2. V lost 4 bases, J lost 6 bases, and 3 bases stayed unmatched. The CDR3 spans 12 residues. Germline V gene lookup returns CDR1 SEHNR and CDR2 FQNEAQ (reference sequence). The CDR3 region is CASSWEGSEQYF. CDR3 coding DNA: TGTGCCAGCAGCTGGGAGGGCTCCGAGCAGTACTTC.

This clonotype was counted many times. The genes are TRBV5-4 and TRBJ2-4, with D perhaps TRBD1 (6 bases). Trimming shortened V by 3 bases and J by 7 bases, and 17 bases separated the two germline ends. The CDR3 extends over 15 amino acids. Germline CDR1 is SGHNT and CDR2 is YYREEE (reference sequence). CDR3 loop: CASSSGDIGGNIQYF. The CDR3 DNA reads TGTGCCAGCAGCTCCGGGGACATTGGTGGGAACATTCAGTACTTC.

The chain employs TRBV20-1 and TRBJ1-1; 7 positions agree with TRBD1. With 3 bases clipped from V and 1 base from J, the junction kept 11 bases outside the gene matches. The CDR3 is 16 residues long. CDR1 is DFQATT and CDR2 is SNEGSKA in the germline V gene (reference sequence). Here the CDR3 reads CSARTGSLTRNTEAFF. CDR3 bases: TGCAGTGCTAGGACAGGGAGCTTAACAAGGAACACTGAAGCTTTCTTT.

This chain joins TRBV4-2 and TRBJ2-5; D may correspond to TRBD1 or TRBD2 (5 bases each). Trimming shortened V by 0 bases and J by 0 bases, and 20 bases separated the two germline ends. The CDR3 consists of 19 residues. The germline V gene encodes CDR1 LGHNA and CDR2 YNFKEQ. CDR3 amino acids: CASSQDIGWGWGYQETQYF. DNA for the CDR3: TGTGCCAGCAGCCAAGATATTGGGTGGGGGTGGGGGTACCAAGAGACCCAGTACTTC.

The chain's CDR3 is CASSERGAGGLYNEQFF. As DNA, the CDR3 is TGTGCCAGCAGCGAAAGGGGCGCGGGGGGGCTTTACAATGAGCAGTTCTTC. The V and J genes are TRBV7-2 and TRBJ2-1; 9 bases are shared with TRBD2. J gave up 4 bases and V 5 bases, and 12 bases lay outside the gene matches. This CDR3 has 17 residues. The germline V gene has CDR1 SGHTA and CDR2 FQGNSA.

The chain carries TRBV5-1 and TRBJ1-2, with TRBD1 as a possible D gene (5 bases). The germline V and J ends were trimmed by 3 bases and 0 bases, with 21 bases remaining between them. This CDR3 is built from 18 residues. Germline values: CDR1 SGHRS, CDR2 YFSETQ. CDR3 nucleotide sequence: TGCGCCAGCAGCTCGCCCCGGGACGGTTCGGGGGCTAACTATGGCTACACCTTC. It is translated as CASSSPRDGSGANYGYTF.

The chain combines TRBV5-1 with TRBJ2-3, with 9 nucleotides matching TRBD2. Trimming cost V 4 bases and J 4 bases; bases outside gene matches: 22. The CDR3 length is 20 residues. The germline CDR1 and CDR2 sequences are SGHRS and YFSETQ. The CDR3 is CASSPDQRLAELGASDTQYF. The CDR3, as DNA: TGCGCCAGCAGCCCCGACCAGAGACTAGCGGAACTCGGGGCCTCAGATACGCAGTATTTT.

The chain joins TRBV12-3 or TRBV12-4 to TRBJ2-3; D may correspond to TRBD1 or TRBD2 (6 bases each). V dropped 5 bases and J dropped 5 bases, with 17 bases sitting between them. The CDR3 consists of 15 residues. CDR3 sequence (DNA): TGTGCCAGCAGTCCGCCGAGGGGGGCGAGAGATACGCAGTATTTT. It codes for CASSPPRGARDTQYF.

This chain joins TRBV20-1 and TRBJ2-2; D might be TRBD2 (6 bases). This CDR3 region has 16 residues. Germline CDR1 DFQATT, CDR2 SNEGSKA (reference sequence). V lost 4 bases and J lost 0, with 15 bases in between. In DNA form, the CDR3 reads TGCAGTGCTACCACGGGGGAAGCCGCGAACACCGGGGAGCTGTTTTTT. Amino acids: CSATTGEAANTGELFF.

This clonotype was observed a handful of times. V usage is TRBV4-1 and J usage is TRBJ1-4; D not certain. Trimming took off 4 bases at V and 6 bases at J, with 15 bases between the two ends. The CDR3 length is 15 residues. Looked up from germline, CDR1 is MGHRA and CDR2 is YSYEKL. CDR3 sequence (DNA): TGCGCCAGCAGCCCCAGAGCAAGTCCACATGAAAAACTGTTTTTT. It codes for CASSPRASPHEKLFF.

This clonotype was observed a handful of times. J is TRBJ2-7 and V is TRBV5-6; TRBD2 matches at 12 bases. The CDR3 totals 14 residues. The V gene end was trimmed by 4 bases and the J gene end by 4 bases; junction bases not matched to a gene: 3. In germline, CDR1 is SGHDT, CDR2 YYEEEE. The CDR3 protein is CASSRTSGVYEQYF. For the CDR3, the DNA is TGTGCCAGCAGCCGGACTAGCGGGGTTTACGAGCAGTACTTC. Using reference TRBV5-6 and TRBJ2-7 for the parts outside the CDR3, the full variable domain is DAGVTQSPTHLIKTRGQQVTLRCSPKSGHDTVSWYQQALGQGPQFIFQYYEEEERQRGNFPDRFSGHQFPNYSSELNVNALLLGDSALYLCASSRTSGVYEQYFGPGTRLTVT.

This rearrangement joins TRBV5-1 to TRBJ2-6, with D uncertain. The germline V gene has CDR1 SGHRS and CDR2 YFSETQ. The V gene lost 2 bases and the J gene lost 0 bases, with 9 bases spanning the gap. The CDR3 extends over 16 amino acids. The CDR3 reads CASSFGQSSGANVLTF. CDR3 bases: TGCGCCAGCAGCTTCGGGCAGAGCTCTGGGGCCAACGTCCTGACTTTC.

In this sample, this clonotype turned up a few times. The CDR3 bases are TGTGCCAGCAGCCCCGGTGGGGCGGGGGCCTACAATGAGCAGTTCTTC. Its protein is CASSPGGAGAYNEQFF. V usage is TRBV11-1 and J usage is TRBJ2-1, with 7 nucleotides matching TRBD2. V lost 5 bases, J lost 2 bases, and 9 bases stayed unmatched. This CDR3 comprises 16 residues. Germline V gene lookup returns CDR1 SGHAT and CDR2 FQDESV (reference sequence).

The CDR3 sequence: CAITPADGGNTIYF. As DNA, the CDR3 is TGTGCCATCACCCCGGCGGATGGAGGAAACACCATATATTTT. J is TRBJ1-3 and V is TRBV10-3; unclear D gene. The germline gives CDR1 ENHRY, CDR2 SYGVKD. Trimming took 7 bases from V and 4 from J, leaving 14 bases between them. The length of the CDR3 is 14 residues.

This clonotype came up a few times. In DNA form, the CDR3 reads TGCAGCACCCAGACGGTGGGCTCTAATGAGCAGTTCTTC. Its protein product is CSTQTVGSNEQFF. The chain couples TRBV29-1 to TRBJ2-1; no clear D gene. CDR1 and CDR2 from the germline V gene are SQVTM and ANQGSEA. This CDR3 has 13 residues. Trimming pared 8 bases from V and 7 bases from J, leaving 18 bases between.

For this clonotype: This sequence may be a read error, since a much larger clone differs from it by one base. V usage is TRBV7-3 and J usage is TRBJ2-2; D is ambiguous. This CDR3 comprises 13 residues. Trimming removed 4 bases from V and 6 bases from J, with 9 bases in between. CDR1 is SGHTA and CDR2 is FQGTGA in the germline V gene. The CDR3 spells CASSWGTPGELFF. For the CDR3, the DNA is TGTGCCAGCAGCTGGGGTACTCCCGGGGAGCTGTTTTTT.

V gene TRBV7-9 combines with J gene TRBJ1-1; unclear D gene. V was shortened by 5 bases and J by 11 bases, with 15 bases between the two germline ends. The CDR3 is 12 amino acids. In germline, CDR1 is SEHNR, CDR2 FQNEAQ (reference sequence). The CDR3: CASSPRLGAAFF. The CDR3, as DNA: TGTGCCAGCAGCCCCAGGCTGGGTGCGGCTTTCTTT.